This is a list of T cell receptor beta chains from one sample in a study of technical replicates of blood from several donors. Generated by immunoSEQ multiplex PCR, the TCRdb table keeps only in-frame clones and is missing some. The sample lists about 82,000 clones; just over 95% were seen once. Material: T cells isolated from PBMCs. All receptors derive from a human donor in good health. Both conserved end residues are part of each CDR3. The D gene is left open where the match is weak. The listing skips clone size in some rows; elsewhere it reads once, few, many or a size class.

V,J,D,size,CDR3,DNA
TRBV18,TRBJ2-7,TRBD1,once,CASSPGTGTYEQYF,TGTGCCAGCTCACCCGGGACAGGTACCTACGAGCAGTACTTC
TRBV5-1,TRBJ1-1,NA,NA,CASSLGAGLNTEAFF,TGCGCCAGCAGCTTGGGCGCGGGCCTGAACACTGAAGCTTTCTTT
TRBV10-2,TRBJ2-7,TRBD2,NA,CASRPSRGSGSSYEQYF,TGCGCCAGCAGACCGAGTCGGGGAAGCGGGAGCTCCTACGAGCAGTACTTC
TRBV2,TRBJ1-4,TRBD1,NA,CASSAVTGANEKLFF,TGTGCCAGCAGTGCCGTGACAGGGGCTAATGAAAAACTGTTTTTT
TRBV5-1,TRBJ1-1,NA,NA,CASSLGAPLGAVNTEAFF,TGCGCCAGCAGCTTGGGGGCCCCACTGGGGGCTGTGAACACTGAAGCTTTCTTT
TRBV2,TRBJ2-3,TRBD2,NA,CASSEGGTQYF,TGTGCCAGCAGTGAGGGAGGGACGCAGTATTTT
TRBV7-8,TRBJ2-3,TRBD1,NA,CASSFGQGRGTDTQYF,TGTGCCAGCAGCTTTGGACAGGGGAGAGGCACAGATACGCAGTATTTT
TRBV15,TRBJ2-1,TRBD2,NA,CATSRTSSSYNEQFF,TGTGCCACCAGCAGGACTAGCAGCTCCTACAATGAGCAGTTCTTC
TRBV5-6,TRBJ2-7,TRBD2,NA,CASSFVGTSGTYEQYF,TGTGCCAGCAGCTTCGTTGGGACTAGCGGTACCTACGAGCAGTACTTC
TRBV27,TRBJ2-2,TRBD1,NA,CASSPQGAGTGELFF,TGTGCCAGCAGCCCCCAGGGGGCAGGGACCGGGGAGCTGTTTTTT
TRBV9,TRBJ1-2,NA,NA,CASSVDSTFYGYTF,TGTGCCAGCAGCGTAGACTCCACTTTCTATGGCTACACCTTC
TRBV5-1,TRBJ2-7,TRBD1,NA,CASSRGQRFPYEQYF,TGCGCCAGCAGCCGGGGACAGCGATTTCCCTACGAGCAGTACTTC
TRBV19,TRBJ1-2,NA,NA,CASSAWEDGGYTF,TGTGCCAGCAGTGCCTGGGAGGACGGTGGCTACACCTTC
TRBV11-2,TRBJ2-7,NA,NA,CASSPSYEQYF,TGTGCCAGCAGTCCTTCCTACGAGCAGTACTTC
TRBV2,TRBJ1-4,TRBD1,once,CASRRPGTAMTATNEKLFF,TGTGCCAGCAGGAGACCCGGGACAGCCATGACTGCAACTAATGAAAAACTGTTTTTT
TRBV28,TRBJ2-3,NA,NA,CASSTVGTQYF,TGTGCCAGCAGTACCGTCGGTACGCAGTATTTT
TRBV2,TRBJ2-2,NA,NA,CASNPGQGGELFF,TGTGCCAGCAACCCAGGGCAGGGCGGGGAGCTGTTTTTT
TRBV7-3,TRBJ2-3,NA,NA,CASSLTSGTTDTQYF,TGTGCCAGCAGCTTAACTAGCGGTACCACAGATACGCAGTATTTT
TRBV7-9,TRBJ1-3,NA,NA,CASSSTTSGNTIYF,TGTGCCAGCAGCTCCACCACTTCTGGAAACACCATATATTTT
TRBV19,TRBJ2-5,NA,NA,CASSLDREETQYF,TGTGCCAGTAGTCTCGACAGAGAAGAGACCCAGTACTTC
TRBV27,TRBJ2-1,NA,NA,CASSPQGAEQFF,TGTGCCAGCAGTCCCCAGGGCGCTGAGCAGTTCTTC
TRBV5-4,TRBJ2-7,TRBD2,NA,CASSDLPLGGRNYEQYF,TGTGCCAGCAGCGATCTTCCCTTAGGCGGGAGGAACTACGAGCAGTACTTC
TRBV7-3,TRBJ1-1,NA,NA,CASRLRWGGVNTEAFF,TGTGCCAGCAGGTTACGATGGGGGGGAGTTAACACTGAAGCTTTCTTT
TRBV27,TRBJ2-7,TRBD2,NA,CASSPGTRDYEQYF,TGTGCCAGCAGTCCAGGGACTAGGGACTACGAGCAGTACTTC
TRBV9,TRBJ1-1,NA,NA,CASSVVKHTEAFF,TGTGCCAGCAGCGTAGTAAAGCACACTGAAGCTTTCTTT
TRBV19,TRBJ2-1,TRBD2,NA,CASSIVPGGVYNEQFF,TGTGCCAGTAGTATAGTGCCGGGAGGAGTCTACAATGAGCAGTTCTTC